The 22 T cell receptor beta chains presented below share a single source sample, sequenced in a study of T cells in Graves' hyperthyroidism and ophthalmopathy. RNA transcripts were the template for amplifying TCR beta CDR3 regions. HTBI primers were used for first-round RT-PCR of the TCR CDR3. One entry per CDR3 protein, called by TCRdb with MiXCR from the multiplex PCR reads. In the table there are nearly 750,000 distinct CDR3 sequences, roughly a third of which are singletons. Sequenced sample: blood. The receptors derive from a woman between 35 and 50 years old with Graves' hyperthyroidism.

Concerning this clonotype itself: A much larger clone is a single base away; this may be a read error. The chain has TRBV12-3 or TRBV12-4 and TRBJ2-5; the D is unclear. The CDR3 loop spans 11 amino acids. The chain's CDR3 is CAGSHVETQYF. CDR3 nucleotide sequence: TGTGCCGGCAGTCACGTGGAGACCCAGTACTTC.

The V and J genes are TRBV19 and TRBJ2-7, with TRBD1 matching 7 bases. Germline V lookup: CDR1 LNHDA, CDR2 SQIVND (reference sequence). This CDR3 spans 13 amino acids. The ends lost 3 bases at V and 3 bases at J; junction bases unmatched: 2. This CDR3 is CASSMGDSYEQYF. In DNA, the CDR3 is TGTGCCAGTAGTATGGGGGACAGCTACGAGCAGTACTTC.

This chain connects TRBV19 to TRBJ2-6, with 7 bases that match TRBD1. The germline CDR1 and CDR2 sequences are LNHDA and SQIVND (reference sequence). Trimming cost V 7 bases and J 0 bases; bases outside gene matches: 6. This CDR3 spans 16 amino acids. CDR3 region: CASTDRASSGANVLTF. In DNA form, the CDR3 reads TGTGCCAGTACCGACAGGGCGAGCTCTGGGGCCAACGTCCTGACTTTC.

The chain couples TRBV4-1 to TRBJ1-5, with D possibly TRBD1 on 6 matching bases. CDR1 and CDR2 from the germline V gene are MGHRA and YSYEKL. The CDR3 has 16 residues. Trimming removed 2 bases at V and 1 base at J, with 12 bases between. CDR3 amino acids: CASSQNLGASNQPQHF. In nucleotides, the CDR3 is TGCGCCAGCAGCCAAAATTTGGGGGCAAGCAATCAGCCCCAGCATTTT.

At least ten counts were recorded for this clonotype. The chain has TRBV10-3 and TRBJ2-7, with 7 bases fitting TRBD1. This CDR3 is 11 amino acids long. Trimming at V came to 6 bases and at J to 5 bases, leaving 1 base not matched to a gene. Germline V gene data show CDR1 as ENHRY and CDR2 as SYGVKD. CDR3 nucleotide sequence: TGTGCCATCAGGACAGGGAACGAGCAGTACTTC. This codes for CAIRTGNEQYF.

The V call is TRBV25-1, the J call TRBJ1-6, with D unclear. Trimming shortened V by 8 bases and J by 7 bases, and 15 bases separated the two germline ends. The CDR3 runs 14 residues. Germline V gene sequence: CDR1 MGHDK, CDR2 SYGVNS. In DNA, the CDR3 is TGTGCCAGCTTAGTGGGGAACGCAAATTCACCCCTCCACTTT. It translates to CASLVGNANSPLHF.

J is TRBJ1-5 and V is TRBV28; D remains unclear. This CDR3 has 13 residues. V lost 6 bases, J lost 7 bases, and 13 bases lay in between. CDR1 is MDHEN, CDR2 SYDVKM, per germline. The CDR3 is CASSEGAWQPQHF. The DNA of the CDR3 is TGTGCCAGCAGCGAGGGCGCCTGGCAGCCCCAGCATTTT.

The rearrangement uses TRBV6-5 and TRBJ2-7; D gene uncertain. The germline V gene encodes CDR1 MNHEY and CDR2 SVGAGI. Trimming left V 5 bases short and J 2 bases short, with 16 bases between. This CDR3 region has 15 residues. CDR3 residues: CASSRHKGFTYEQYF. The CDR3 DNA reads TGTGCCAGCAGTCGACATAAAGGATTCACCTACGAGCAGTACTTC.

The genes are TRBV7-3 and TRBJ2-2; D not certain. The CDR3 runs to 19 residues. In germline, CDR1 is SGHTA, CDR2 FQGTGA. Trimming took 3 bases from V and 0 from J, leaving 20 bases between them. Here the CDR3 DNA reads TGTGCCAGCAGCTTCGATCACCAATTAAGGACGGCGAACACCGGGGAGCTGTTTTTT. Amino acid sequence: CASSFDHQLRTANTGELFF.

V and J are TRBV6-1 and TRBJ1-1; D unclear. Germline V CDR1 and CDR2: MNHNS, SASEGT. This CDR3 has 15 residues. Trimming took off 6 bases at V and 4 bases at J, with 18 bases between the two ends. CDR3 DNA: TGTGCCAGCAGCCCCGGGTGGCGGGCGGTCACTGAAGCTTTCTTT. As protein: CASSPGWRAVTEAFF.

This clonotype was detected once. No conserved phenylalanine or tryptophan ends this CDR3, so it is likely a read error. CDR3 in amino acids: CSVESRLLFHTEAFL. The CDR3 nucleotides are TGCAGCGTTGAATCACGCCTGTTGTTTCACACTGAAGCTTTCCTT. This chain uses TRBV29-1 with TRBJ1-1; D is uncertain. With 2 bases removed from V and 3 bases from J, the gap between germline ends came to 16 bases. CDR1 is SQVTM and CDR2 is ANQGSEA in the germline V gene. This CDR3 region has 15 residues.

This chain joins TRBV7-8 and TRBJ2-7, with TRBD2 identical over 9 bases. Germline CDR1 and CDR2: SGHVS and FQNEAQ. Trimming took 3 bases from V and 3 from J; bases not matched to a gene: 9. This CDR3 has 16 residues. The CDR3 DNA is TGTGCCAGCAGCTTGAATTCCGCGGGAGGGCTCTACGAGCAGTACTTC. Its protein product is CASSLNSAGGLYEQYF.

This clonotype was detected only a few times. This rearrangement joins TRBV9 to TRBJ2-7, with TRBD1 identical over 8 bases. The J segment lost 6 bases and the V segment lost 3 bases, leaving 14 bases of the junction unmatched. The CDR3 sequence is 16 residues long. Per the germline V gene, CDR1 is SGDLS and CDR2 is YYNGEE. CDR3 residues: CASSEAAGQGAPEQYF. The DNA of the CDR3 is TGTGCCAGCAGCGAGGCGGCGGGGCAGGGGGCTCCCGAGCAGTACTTC.

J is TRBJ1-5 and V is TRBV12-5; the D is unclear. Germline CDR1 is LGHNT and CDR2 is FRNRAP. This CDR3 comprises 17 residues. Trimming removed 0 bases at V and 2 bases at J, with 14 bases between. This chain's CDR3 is CASGLVVPSRGNQPQHF. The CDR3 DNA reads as TGTGCTAGTGGTTTGGTAGTGCCCTCCCGTGGCAATCAGCCCCAGCATTTT.

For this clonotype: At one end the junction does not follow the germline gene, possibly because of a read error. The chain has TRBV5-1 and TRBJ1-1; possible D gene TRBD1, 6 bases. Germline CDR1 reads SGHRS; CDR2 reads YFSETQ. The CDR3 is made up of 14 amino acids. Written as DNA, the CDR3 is TGTGCCGGTCAGGGGCCCCTCATGAACACTGAAGCTTTCTTT. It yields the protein CAGQGPLMNTEAFF. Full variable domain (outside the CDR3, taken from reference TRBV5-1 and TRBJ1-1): KAGVTQTPRYLIKTRGQQVTLSCSPISGHRSVSWYQQTPGQGLQFLFEYFSETQRNKGNFPGRFSGRQFSNSRSEMNVSTLELGDSALYLCAGQGPLMNTEAFFGQGTRLTVV.

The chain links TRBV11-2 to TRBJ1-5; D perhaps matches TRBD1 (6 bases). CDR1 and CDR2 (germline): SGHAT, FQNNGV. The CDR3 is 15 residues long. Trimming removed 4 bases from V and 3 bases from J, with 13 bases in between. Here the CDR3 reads CASSSYRENNQPQHF. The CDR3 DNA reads TGTGCCAGCAGCTCCTACAGGGAGAACAATCAGCCCCAGCATTTT. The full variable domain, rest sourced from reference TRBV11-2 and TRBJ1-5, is EAGVAQSPRYKIIEKRQSVAFWCNPISGHATLYWYQQILGQGPKLLIQFQNNGVVDDSQLPKDRFSAERLKGVDSTLKIQPAKLEDSAVYLCASSSYRENNQPQHFGDGTRLSIL.

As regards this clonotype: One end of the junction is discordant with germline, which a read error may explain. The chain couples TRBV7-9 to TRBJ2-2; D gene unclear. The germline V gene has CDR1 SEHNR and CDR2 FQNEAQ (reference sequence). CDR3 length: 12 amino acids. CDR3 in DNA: TGTGCCAACAGCTCTACAGACGGGGAGCTGTTTTTT. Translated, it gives CANSSTDGELFF.

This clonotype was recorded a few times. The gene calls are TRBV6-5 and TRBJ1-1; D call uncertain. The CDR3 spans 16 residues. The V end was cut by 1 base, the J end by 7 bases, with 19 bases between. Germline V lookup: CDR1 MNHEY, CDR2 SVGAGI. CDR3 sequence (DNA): TGTGCCAGCAGTTACTTAATCACTGCAGGCGGCGGTGAAGCTTTCTTT. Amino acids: CASSYLITAGGGEAFF.

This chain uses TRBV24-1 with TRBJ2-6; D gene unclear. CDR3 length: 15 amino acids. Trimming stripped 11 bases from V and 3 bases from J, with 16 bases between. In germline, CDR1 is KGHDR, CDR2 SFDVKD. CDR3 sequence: CASRPRVGGANVLTF. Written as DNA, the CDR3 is TGTGCCAGCAGACCTAGGGTGGGTGGGGCCAACGTCCTGACTTTC.

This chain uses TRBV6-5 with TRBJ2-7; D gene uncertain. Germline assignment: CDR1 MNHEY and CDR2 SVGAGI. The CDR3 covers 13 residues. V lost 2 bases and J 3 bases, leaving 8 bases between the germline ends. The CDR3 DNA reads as TGTGCCAGCAGTTACCCGGCAGTCTACGAGCAGTACTTC. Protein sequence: CASSYPAVYEQYF.

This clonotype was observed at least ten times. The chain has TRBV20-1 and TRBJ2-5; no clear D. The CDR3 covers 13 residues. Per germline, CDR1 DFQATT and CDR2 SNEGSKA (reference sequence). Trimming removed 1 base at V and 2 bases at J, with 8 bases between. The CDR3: CSARVVSQETQYF. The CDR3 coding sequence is TGCAGTGCTAGAGTGGTCAGTCAAGAGACCCAGTACTTC.

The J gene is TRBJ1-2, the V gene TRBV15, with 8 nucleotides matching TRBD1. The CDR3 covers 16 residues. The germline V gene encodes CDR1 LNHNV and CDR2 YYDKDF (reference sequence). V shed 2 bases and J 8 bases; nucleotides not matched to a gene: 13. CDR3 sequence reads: CATSRPVSTGANGYTF. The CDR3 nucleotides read TGTGCCACCAGCAGACCGGTTTCGACAGGGGCTAACGGCTACACCTTC.